This T cell receptor beta chain came from a study of blood T cell repertoires in COVID-19 (dated by TCRdb to 2019 to 2021). For context, the study as a whole: Samples covering the acute and convalescent phases of COVID-19 were provided by collaborators in the United States, Italy and Spain. The prospective study material was composed of cDNA or gDNA derived from T cells, B-cell-depleted T cells, or PBMCs. Subjects who had been exposed to COVID-19, were actively infected with it, or had recovered from it provided the deeply sampled blood TCRbeta repertoires that made up the dataset. A freely available public database, intended as a resource for researchers studying the immune response to SARS-CoV-2, is where the repertoires were released. Samples were obtained from the ongoing ImmuneRACE study (first 160 participants) and from over 1,000 subjects provided by 6 global collaborators. The sample metadata nearly always contained a de-identified subject ID, COVID-19 status, age in years and sex. Where available, HLA class I and class II types were obtained from metadata supplied by the sample provider rather than from assay-based typing.

The cysteine opens and the phenylalanine closes a CDR3 of 16 amino acids. Only the CDR3 DNA stays, 48 bases, in frame from base 1. The junction shows trimming of 0 bases on V and 4 bases on J, plus 15 bases between the germline ends. CDR1 and CDR2 (GTSNPN, SVGIG) derive from the germline V gene (reference sequence). The immunoSEQ Assay, a bias-controlled multiplex PCR, was used to amplify TCRbeta CDR3 regions from genomic DNA. Concerning the study's data processing: The number of nucleated cells in each sample was estimated by amplification of reference gene primers within the assay. Sequence reads were collapsed and filtered to measure the absolute abundance of every unique TCRbeta CDR3 rearrangement. For each sample, productive Simpson clonality was calculated as the square root of Simpson's diversity index across productive rearrangements. TCRdb stores this immuneACCESS table with in-frame sequences only. Part of the clones is absent; in the studies checked, under half of the shortfall reflects unresolved V genes, and no reason is known for the rest. From that table come the V and J calls and clone size; the DNA was used to work out D and trimming. This sample gives tens of thousands of clones in total; more than 85% of them show up just once. Less than 7% of the sample is held by the ten biggest clonotypes.

Summary of the overall study and its limitations: The quantity of clinical and demographic metadata differed by source and by participant and was supplied without curation.

Remarks on this clone: What antigen it recognizes has not been identified. No qualities accompany the bases; no much larger clone lies one base away.

The collaborating institutions used their own protocols to collect whole blood in K2EDTA tubes. For TCRbeta analysis, collaborators shipped samples as frozen whole blood, isolated PBMCs, or DNA extracted from either of those sample types. Sequenced: peripheral blood. The sequence was obtained from an elderly woman with acute or convalescent COVID-19. The receptor chain draws on TRBV30 and TRBJ2-2, with the identity of the D gene unclear. The CDR3 region has the sequence CAWSVNVAGPTGELFF. The DNA is as follows: TGTGCCTGGAGTGTAAATGTTGCTGGCCCCACCGGGGAGCTGTTTTTT.